A selection of T cell receptor beta chains follows, all from one sample in a study of T cell responses to AZD1222 COVID-19 vaccine. The method was immunoSEQ multiplex PCR; TCRdb's version includes in-frame clones alone and lacks a portion of them. The sample has just under 150,000 clones; about 82% are singletons. The sample consisted of peripheral blood, taken 28 days after the second AZD1222 dose. These receptors were collected from an adult who received the AZD1222 COVID-19 vaccine. The CDR3 runs from the conserved cysteine through the conserved F or W. D genes are given only for firm matches. Clone size is stated in some rows and not others, as once, few, many or a class when expanded.

-	16	TRBD1	TRBJ1-1	TRBV15	TGTGCCACCAGCAGAGATGGGGGAGGGGGCGGCACTGAAGCTTTCTTT	CATSRDGGGGGTEAFF
-	14	-	TRBJ2-7	TRBV4-1	TGCGCCAGCAGCCTCGTAAAGGGTGGCTACGAGCAGTACTTC	CASSLVKGGYEQYF
-	16	-	TRBJ1-1	TRBV3-1/TRBV3-2	TGTGCCAGCAGCCAAGCACAAGGTGGTACGAACACTGAAGCTTTCTTT	CASSQAQGGTNTEAFF
few	13	TRBD2	TRBJ2-3	TRBV11-2	TGTGCCAGCAGCTTTCGGCGGGGGGATACGCAGTATTTT	CASSFRRGDTQYF
-	13	-	TRBJ2-7	TRBV19	TGTGCCAGTAGCACGGAGGGTTCCTACGAGCAGTACTTC	CASSTEGSYEQYF
-	13	-	TRBJ1-2	TRBV12-5	TGTGCTAGTGGCCCCCGATCTAACTATGGCTACACCTTC	CASGPRSNYGYTF
once	16	TRBD1	TRBJ2-7	TRBV7-9	TGTGCCAGCAGCAAGACCGGGACAGGGGGCCCCTACGAGCAGTACTTC	CASSKTGTGGPYEQYF
-	13	TRBD2	TRBJ2-1	TRBV29-1	TGCAGCGGCCTCGGGACCGGGGGGAATGAGCAGTTCTTC	CSGLGTGGNEQFF
-	14	-	TRBJ2-1	TRBV13	TGTGCCAGCAGCAACTACAGGGGAGGAAATGAGCAGTTCTTC	CASSNYRGGNEQFF
-	14	-	TRBJ2-5	TRBV9	TGTGCCAGCAACCTCGGGACGCTCGAGGGGACCCAGTACTTC	CASNLGTLEGTQYF
-	14	-	TRBJ2-5	TRBV28	TGTGCCAGCAGTTTACCCCAGTTTCAAGAGACCCAGTACTTC	CASSLPQFQETQYF
-	15	-	TRBJ2-4	TRBV5-6	TGTGCCAGCATTATCTCCCGGGTAGCCAAAAACATTCAGTACTTC	CASIISRVAKNIQYF
-	15	-	TRBJ1-4	TRBV7-9	TGTGCCAGCAGCTCCTCAGGGGCGGTGAGTGAAAAACTGTTTTTT	CASSSSGAVSEKLFF
-	16	TRBD2	TRBJ2-3	TRBV5-6	TGTGCCAGCAGCTTGGTTCAGCGGGGGGATGCAGATACGCAGTATTTT	CASSLVQRGDADTQYF
-	13	TRBD1	TRBJ1-2	TRBV7-6	TGTGCCAGCAGCGCGGACAGGGGGCCAGGCTACACCTTC	CASSADRGPGYTF
-	15	-	TRBJ1-6	TRBV20-1	TGCAGTGCTAGTTCTCCGGGCCTAAGAGATTCACCCCTCCACTTT	CSASSPGLRDSPLHF
-	12	-	TRBJ2-7	TRBV7-2	TGTGCCAGCAGCCCCACAGGCTACGAGCAGTACTTC	CASSPTGYEQYF